Sequencing of this TCR beta chain was carried out in a study of blood T cell repertoires in COVID-19. On the study more broadly: Donors in the United States, Italy and Spain gave samples during acute or convalescent COVID-19. Sources were T cells, B-cell-depleted T cells, or PBMCs; the material itself was cDNA or gDNA.

The protocol was immunoSEQ multiplex PCR, while the TCRdb copy is restricted to in-frame clones and leaves out a portion. The table lists under 500,000 clones, roughly 89% of them singletons. Trimming took off 6 bases at V and 1 base at J, with 6 bases between the two ends. The CDR3 spans 12 residues. Germline CDR1 SGHVS, CDR2 FQNEAQ. The receptor comes from a woman aged 30 to 39 with acute or convalescent COVID-19. The V gene is TRBV7-8, the J gene TRBJ2-5; no firm D call. The sample comprised peripheral blood. DNA of the CDR3: TGTGCCAGCAGGCGCATCCAAGAGACCCAGTACTTC. Its protein is CASRRIQETQYF.